Following are 6 T cell receptor beta chains from one sample sequenced in a study of blood T cell repertoires in COVID-19. This table comes from immunoSEQ multiplex PCR, and its TCRdb copy is limited to in-frame clones, with some not included. There are 160,000 or so clones in the sample; about 80% occur only once, and roughly 6.8% lies in the top ten. The specimen sequenced was peripheral blood. These receptors all stem from a man between 65 and 79 years old with active or convalescent COVID-19.

The chain uses TRBV19 and TRBJ2-1, with 8 bases that match TRBD1. This CDR3 comprises 17 residues. Trimming cost V 6 bases and J 6 bases; bases outside gene matches: 16. The V gene's germline CDR1 is LNHDA and CDR2 SQIVND (reference sequence). CDR3 amino acids: CASRPPGRSGGPNEQFF. The CDR3 DNA reads as TGTGCCAGTAGGCCCCCCGGACGGTCAGGGGGCCCCAATGAGCAGTTCTTC.

The chain uses TRBV18 and TRBJ1-1, with TRBD1 as a possible D gene (6 bases). The CDR3 loop spans 19 amino acids. CDR1 is KGHSH and CDR2 is LQKENI in the germline V gene. Trimming shortened V by 2 bases and J by 2 bases, and 24 bases separated the two germline ends. The DNA of the CDR3 is TGTGCCAGCTCACCAGTTATAGGGACACCCGAGATGCAAAACACTGAAGCTTTCTTT. Its translation is CASSPVIGTPEMQNTEAFF. Complete variable domain (other parts from reference TRBV18 and TRBJ1-1): NAGVMQNPRHLVRRRGQEARLRCSPMKGHSHVYWYRQLPEEGLKFMVYLQKENIIDESGMPKERFSAEFPKEGPSILRIQQVVRGDSAAYFCASSPVIGTPEMQNTEAFFGQGTRLTVV.

The chain employs TRBV5-1 and TRBJ2-2; 8 positions match TRBD1. Germline trimming cut 4 bases from V and 7 bases from J; bases unmatched to any gene: 6. The CDR3 is 14 residues long. Germline-derived CDR1 and CDR2 are SGHRS and YFSETQ. The CDR3 spells CASSGQGGDGELFF. The CDR3 DNA reads as TGCGCCAGCAGCGGACAGGGTGGGGACGGGGAGCTGTTTTTT.

This clone appeared once. The germline gene is not matched at one end of the junction; a read error may be the cause. This rearrangement joins TRBV7-7 to TRBJ2-7; TRBD2 matches at 7 bases. This CDR3 is 16 amino acids long. Germline lookup yields CDR1 SSHAT and CDR2 FNYEAQ (reference sequence). The CDR3 is CASSPPRLAGPYEQYF. CDR3 coding DNA: TGTGCTAGCAGCCCACCCAGGTTAGCGGGCCCCTACGAGCAGTACTTC. Combining the CDR3 with reference TRBV7-7 and TRBJ2-7 gives the whole variable domain GAGVSQSPRYKVTKRGQDVTLRCDPISSHATLYWYQQALGQGPEFLTYFNYEAQPDKSGLPSDRFSAERPEGSISTLTIQRTEQRDSAMYRCASSPPRLAGPYEQYFGPGTRLTVT.

The chain carries TRBV5-1 and TRBJ2-5; 7 bases fit TRBD1. Germline V gives CDR1 SGHRS, CDR2 YFSETQ. The V and J ends lost 2 bases and 4 bases, in that order; junction bases with no gene match: 5. This CDR3 is 14 amino acids long. The CDR3: CASSFQTGRETQYF. For the CDR3, the DNA is TGCGCCAGCAGCTTCCAGACAGGGCGAGAGACCCAGTACTTC.

The V and J genes are TRBV18 and TRBJ2-3; no definite D call. Germline lookup yields CDR1 KGHSH and CDR2 LQKENI. The V and J ends lost 1 base and 4 bases respectively, with 9 bases between them. The CDR3 runs to 14 residues. The CDR3 DNA reads TGTGCCAGCTCACCACTGTCCGGTCCAGATACGCAGTATTTT. It encodes CASSPLSGPDTQYF. Using reference TRBV18 and TRBJ2-3 for the parts outside the CDR3, the full variable domain is NAGVMQNPRHLVRRRGQEARLRCSPMKGHSHVYWYRQLPEEGLKFMVYLQKENIIDESGMPKERFSAEFPKEGPSILRIQQVVRGDSAAYFCASSPLSGPDTQYFGPGTRLTVL.